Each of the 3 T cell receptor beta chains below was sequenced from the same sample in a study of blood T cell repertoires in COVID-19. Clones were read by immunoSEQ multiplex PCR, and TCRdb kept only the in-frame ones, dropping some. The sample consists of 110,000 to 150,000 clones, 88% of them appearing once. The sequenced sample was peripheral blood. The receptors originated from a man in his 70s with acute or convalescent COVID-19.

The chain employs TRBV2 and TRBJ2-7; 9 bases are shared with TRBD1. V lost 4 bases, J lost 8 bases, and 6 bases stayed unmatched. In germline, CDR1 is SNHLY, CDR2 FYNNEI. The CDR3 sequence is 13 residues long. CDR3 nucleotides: TGTGCCAGCAGTGGGGACAGGGAGAAAAAGCAGTACTTC. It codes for CASSGDREKKQYF. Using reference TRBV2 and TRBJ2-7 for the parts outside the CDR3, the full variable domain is EPEVTQTPSHQVTQMGQEVILRCVPISNHLYFYWYRQILGQKVEFLVSFYNNEISEKSEIFDDQFSVERPDGSNFTLKIRSTKLEDSAMYFCASSGDREKKQYFGPGTRLTVT.

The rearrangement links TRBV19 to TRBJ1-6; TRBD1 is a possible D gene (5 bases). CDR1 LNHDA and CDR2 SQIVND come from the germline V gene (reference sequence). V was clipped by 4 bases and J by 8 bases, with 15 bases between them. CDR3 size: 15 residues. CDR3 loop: CASSSRSGEDSPLHF. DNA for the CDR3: TGTGCCAGTAGTAGCCGATCGGGGGAAGATTCACCCCTCCACTTT.

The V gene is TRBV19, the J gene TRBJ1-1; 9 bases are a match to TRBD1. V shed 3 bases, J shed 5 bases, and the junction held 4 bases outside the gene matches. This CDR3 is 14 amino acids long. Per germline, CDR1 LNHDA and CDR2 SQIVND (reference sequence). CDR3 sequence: CASSMTGGSTEAFF. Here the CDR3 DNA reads TGTGCCAGTAGTATGACAGGGGGGAGTACTGAAGCTTTCTTT.